A single sample is the source of the 29 T cell receptor beta chains below, sequenced in a study of T cell repertoires in cytomegalovirus infection. TCRdb reanalysed the reads using MiXCR and keeps one entry per CDR3 protein. The data contain around 450,000 distinct CDR3 sequences, 30% to 40% of them seen just once; the ten biggest clones take up about 13%. The source material was PBMCs. The receptors shown here come from a human donor in good health (CMV status not recorded). Some clones in this sample may be carry-over from other donors' samples.

The chain carries TRBV6-5 and TRBJ1-3; no reliable D call. CDR1 MNHEY and CDR2 SVGAGI come from the germline V gene. CDR3 length: 16 amino acids. V was trimmed by 0 bases and J by 0 bases, leaving 9 bases between them. CDR3 sequence reads: CASSYSPLISGNTIYF. As DNA, the CDR3 is TGTGCCAGCAGTTACTCGCCACTCATCTCTGGAAACACCATATATTTT.

The chain combines TRBV18 with TRBJ1-2; TRBD1 matches at 11 bases. CDR1 is KGHSH and CDR2 is LQKENI in the germline V gene. CDR3 size: 16 residues. Trimming at V came to 0 bases and at J to 8 bases, leaving 8 bases not matched to a gene. The CDR3 spells CASSPPERTGGKGYTF. The CDR3 DNA reads as TGTGCCAGCTCACCACCGGAGAGGACAGGGGGCAAGGGCTACACCTTC.

This clonotype was recorded at least ten times. The chain has TRBV12-3 or TRBV12-4 and TRBJ1-1; D gene unclear. This CDR3 is 12 amino acids long. Trimming took off 6 bases at V and 3 bases at J, with 8 bases between the two ends. As DNA, the CDR3 is TGTGCCAGCAGGGAAGGGTACACTGAAGCTTTCTTT. It is translated as CASREGYTEAFF.

The chain has TRBV2 and TRBJ1-4; a weak D match, TRBD1 (6 bases). Trimming took off 7 bases at V and 3 bases at J, with 9 bases between the two ends. The CDR3 is 13 residues long. Germline V gene lookup returns CDR1 SNHLY and CDR2 FYNNEI. The CDR3 DNA follows: TGTGCCAGCAACACAGGGCCTAATGAAAAACTGTTTTTT. Protein product: CASNTGPNEKLFF. The full variable domain, its missing parts supplied by reference TRBV2 and TRBJ1-4, is EPEVTQTPSHQVTQMGQEVILRCVPISNHLYFYWYRQILGQKVEFLVSFYNNEISEKSEIFDDQFSVERPDGSNFTLKIRSTKLEDSAMYFCASNTGPNEKLFFGSGTQLSVL.

This clonotype was seen more than once but under ten times. V and J are TRBV5-1 and TRBJ2-1; maybe TRBD2 (7 bases). Germline V lookup: CDR1 SGHRS, CDR2 YFSETQ. V lost 3 bases to trimming and J lost 7 bases, with 17 bases between them. CDR3 length: 15 amino acids. The CDR3 sequence: CASSSGGPRGNEQFF. CDR3 in DNA: TGCGCCAGCAGCTCCGGGGGGCCCCGGGGTAATGAGCAGTTCTTC.

Notes on this clonotype: A clone one base away is much larger, so this may be a read error. The rearrangement joins TRBV7-2 to TRBJ1-2; no reliable D call. The CDR3 is 13 residues long. Germline CDR1 reads SGHTA; CDR2 reads FQGNSA. CDR3 nucleotides: TGTGCCAGCAGCTCCTACCCTAACTATGGCTTCACCTTC. This gives the protein CASSSYPNYGFTF.

A note on this clonotype: The junction departs from the called germline gene at one end, perhaps through a read error. The chain employs TRBV6-2 or TRBV6-3 and TRBJ2-1; no clear D. The germline CDR1 and CDR2 sequences are MNHEY and SVGEGT. The CDR3 contains 13 residues. CDR3 nucleotides: TGTGACAGCAGTTACTTCAGAACCAATGAGCAGTTCTTC. Encoded protein: CDSSYFRTNEQFF.

The V gene is TRBV7-3, the J gene TRBJ2-3; D might be TRBD1 (5 bases). The CDR3 totals 14 residues. V was pared by 2 bases and J by 4 bases, with 10 bases between. Per germline, CDR1 SGHTA and CDR2 FQGTGA. This CDR3 is CASSLGAGPDTQYF. For the CDR3, the DNA is TGTGCCAGCAGCTTAGGGGCCGGGCCAGATACGCAGTATTTT.

CDR3 sequence reads: CSAPGQTTDTQYF. DNA of the CDR3: TGCAGTGCTCCTGGACAAACCACAGATACGCAGTATTTT. V and J are TRBV20-1 and TRBJ2-3, with D possibly being TRBD1 (5 bases). Trimming took off 5 bases at V and 2 bases at J, with 11 bases between the two ends. Per germline, CDR1 DFQATT and CDR2 SNEGSKA (reference sequence). This CDR3 contains 13 residues.

The table lists this clonotype with a few counts. The rearrangement uses TRBV24-1 and TRBJ1-2; perhaps TRBD1 as D (6 bases). Between the trimmed V and J ends, which lost 5 bases and 7 bases, there was a span of 10 bases. The CDR3 runs to 12 residues. Looked up from germline, CDR1 is KGHDR and CDR2 is SFDVKD. CDR3: CATSGQGFGYTF. The CDR3 DNA reads as TGTGCCACCAGTGGCCAGGGGTTTGGCTACACCTTC.

This clonotype was counted many times. The CDR3: CASSSGNPIYGYTF. In nucleotides, the CDR3 is TGTGCCAGCAGTTCCGGGAACCCTATCTATGGCTACACCTTC. This chain uses TRBV12-3 or TRBV12-4 with TRBJ1-2; D is undetermined. The CDR3 covers 14 residues. V was shortened by 4 bases and J by 4 bases, with 13 bases between the two germline ends.

This clonotype occurred many times. The gene calls are TRBV7-2 and TRBJ2-1; D is tentatively TRBD1 or TRBD2 (6 bases each). Germline V CDR1 and CDR2: SGHTA, FQGNSA. The ends were cut back, 5 bases at V and 5 bases at J, with 16 bases in the middle. The CDR3 runs 15 residues. The CDR3 reads CASSQGLAKNNEQFF. The DNA of the CDR3 is TGTGCCAGCAGCCAGGGGCTAGCGAAAAACAATGAGCAGTTCTTC. Using reference TRBV7-2 and TRBJ2-1 for the parts outside the CDR3, the full variable domain is GAGVSQSPSNKVTEKGKDVELRCDPISGHTALYWYRQSLGQGLEFLIYFQGNSAPDKSGLPSDRFSAERTGGSVSTLTIQRTQQEDSAVYLCASSQGLAKNNEQFFGPGTRLTVL.

This clonotype turned up a few times. The V call is TRBV12-5, the J call TRBJ1-1; 8 positions agree with TRBD1. The V gene end was trimmed by 7 bases and the J gene end by 4 bases; junction bases not matched to a gene: 8. Germline CDR1 is LGHNT and CDR2 is FRNRAP. CDR3 size: 14 residues. CDR3 in amino acids: CASASQGVGTEAFF. The CDR3 DNA reads as TGTGCTAGTGCCTCACAGGGGGTAGGCACTGAAGCTTTCTTT.

The rearrangement joins TRBV4-3 to TRBJ1-2; maybe TRBD1 (6 bases). Germline values: CDR1 LGHNA, CDR2 YSLEER. With 3 bases removed from V and 8 bases from J, the gap between germline ends came to 16 bases. The CDR3 is 14 residues long. This chain's CDR3 is CASSQIEQGRGYTF. The CDR3 region has the DNA TGCGCCAGCAGCCAGATCGAACAGGGCAGGGGCTACACCTTC.

This clonotype appeared a few times. This chain joins TRBV6-2 or TRBV6-3 and TRBJ2-1; unclear D gene. The germline V gene encodes CDR1 MNHEY and CDR2 SVGEGT. Trimming removed 5 bases from V and 8 bases from J, with 10 bases in between. The CDR3 runs to 12 residues. The CDR3 reads CASSRLGYEQFF. The CDR3 region has the DNA TGTGCCAGCAGTCGCCTGGGATATGAGCAGTTCTTC.

This chain uses TRBV14 with TRBJ2-3; the D gene is possibly TRBD1 (5 bases). Trimming left V 0 bases short and J 10 bases short, with 8 bases between. CDR3 length: 12 residues. CDR1 is SGHDN and CDR2 is FVKESK in the germline V gene. The CDR3 loop reads CASSQDWGPQYF. The CDR3 DNA sequence: TGTGCCAGCAGCCAAGATTGGGGCCCGCAGTATTTT.

This clonotype showed up just a few times. The J gene is TRBJ1-1, the V gene TRBV24-1, with D unresolved. The germline V and J ends were trimmed by 9 bases and 0 bases, with 7 bases remaining between them. The V gene's germline CDR1 is KGHDR and CDR2 SFDVKD. CDR3 length: 12 amino acids. The CDR3: CATDKVNTEAFF. The CDR3 DNA follows: TGTGCCACCGATAAGGTGAACACTGAAGCTTTCTTT.

The J gene is TRBJ1-2, the V gene TRBV10-3, with unresolved D. The CDR3 is 11 residues long. The germline V and J ends were trimmed by 8 bases and 5 bases, with 9 bases remaining between them. The germline CDR1 and CDR2 sequences are ENHRY and SYGVKD. CDR3 sequence: CAIEDIYGYTF. CDR3 nucleotide sequence: TGTGCCATCGAAGACATTTATGGCTACACCTTC.

The rearrangement joins TRBV7-8 to TRBJ1-5, with D perhaps matching TRBD1 (6 bases). Germline V gene lookup returns CDR1 SGHVS and CDR2 FQNEAQ. This CDR3 has 15 amino acids. The V and J ends lost 5 bases and 7 bases respectively, with 18 bases between them. The CDR3 region is CASSPFRGGQQPQHF. The CDR3 nucleotides read TGTGCCAGCAGCCCCTTCCGGGGGGGGCAACAGCCCCAGCATTTT.

J is TRBJ1-1 and V is TRBV2, with 7 bases that match TRBD1. The CDR3 consists of 14 residues. From germline, CDR1 is SNHLY and CDR2 FYNNEI. V gave up 2 bases and J gave up 4 bases; unmatched junction bases: 4. CDR3: CASSETQGGTEAFF. Here the CDR3 DNA reads TGTGCCAGCAGTGAAACGCAGGGGGGCACTGAAGCTTTCTTT.

Remarks on this clonotype: A much larger clone lies a single base off, so this may be a read error. This chain connects TRBV7-2 to TRBJ2-1, with D perhaps TRBD1 or TRBD2 (6 bases each). CDR1 and CDR2 (germline): SGHTA, FQGNSA. Trimming removed 1 base at V and 10 bases at J, with 17 bases between. The CDR3 extends over 15 amino acids. CDR3 nucleotides: TGTGCCAGCAGCTTAGAACCCGGGGGCCATAACGAGCAGTTCTTC. It is translated as CASSLEPGGHNEQFF.

Details on this clonotype: Without the conserved terminal phenylalanine or tryptophan, this CDR3 likely stems from a read error. The chain recombines TRBV6-4 with TRBJ2-2, with D uncertain. Trimming cost V 2 bases and J 1 base, with 5 bases left between them. CDR1 MRHNA and CDR2 SNTAGT come from the germline V gene. CDR3 length: 14 amino acids. DNA of the CDR3: TGTGCCAGCAGTGACAGGGAGAACACCGGGGAGCTGTTTGTT. This gives the protein CASSDRENTGELFV.

About this clonotype itself: A junction boundary mismatches the germline segment, possibly from a read error. The chain joins TRBV18 to TRBJ2-5, with 10 bases that match TRBD2. The CDR3 covers 17 residues. Germline-derived CDR1 and CDR2 are KGHSH and LQKENI. The CDR3 is CASSPPTAGGTQEIQYF. Here the CDR3 DNA reads TGTGCCAGCTCACCCCCTACAGCGGGGGGGACCCAAGAGATCCAGTACTTC.

This chain joins TRBV7-2 and TRBJ2-3; 7 bases align to TRBD1. Germline trimming cut 5 bases from V and 0 bases from J; bases unmatched to any gene: 5. Germline V gene lookup returns CDR1 SGHTA and CDR2 FQGNSA. CDR3 length: 15 amino acids. The CDR3 loop reads CASSRDSTSTDTQYF. CDR3 DNA: TGTGCCAGCAGCCGGGACAGCACTAGCACAGATACGCAGTATTTT.

This clonotype was counted only a few times. The chain uses TRBV19 and TRBJ1-2; 7 nucleotides line up with TRBD1. Germline values: CDR1 LNHDA, CDR2 SQIVND (reference sequence). Trimming at V came to 3 bases and at J to 6 bases, leaving 7 bases not matched to a gene. CDR3 length: 14 amino acids. For the CDR3, the DNA is TGTGCCAGTAGTATCGGACAGGCTCTCGATGGCTACACCTTC. It translates to CASSIGQALDGYTF.

The V and J genes are TRBV5-1 and TRBJ1-2; D might be TRBD1 (6 bases). Germline V gene sequence: CDR1 SGHRS, CDR2 YFSETQ. The CDR3 has 12 amino acids. The ends were cut back, 3 bases at V and 6 bases at J, with 9 bases in the middle. CDR3 nucleotides: TGCGCCAGCAGCTGGTCAGGGGATGGCTACACCTTC. This translates into CASSWSGDGYTF. The whole variable domain, filled in from reference TRBV5-1 and TRBJ1-2, reads KAGVTQTPRYLIKTRGQQVTLSCSPISGHRSVSWYQQTPGQGLQFLFEYFSETQRNKGNFPGRFSGRQFSNSRSEMNVSTLELGDSALYLCASSWSGDGYTFGSGTRLTVV.

The chain links TRBV20-1 to TRBJ1-6; perhaps TRBD1 as D (6 bases). Germline CDR1 and CDR2: DFQATT and SNEGSKA (reference sequence). V gave up 5 bases and J gave up 8 bases, with 7 bases separating them. The CDR3 spans 11 residues. The CDR3 coding sequence is TGCAGTGCTGGACAGTATTCACCCCTCCACTTT. This sequence encodes CSAGQYSPLHF.

The V gene is TRBV13, the J gene TRBJ2-1, with 8 bases aligning to TRBD2. There are 16 residues in the CDR3. V lost 4 bases, J lost 5 bases, and 10 bases stayed unmatched. In germline, CDR1 is PRHDT, CDR2 FYEKMQ (reference sequence). CDR3 in amino acids: CASSSSPAGGNNEQFF. The CDR3 DNA reads TGTGCCAGCAGCTCCTCCCCGGCGGGGGGCAACAATGAGCAGTTCTTC.

The chain uses TRBV20-1 and TRBJ2-1; 14 bases map to TRBD2. The CDR3 has 15 residues. Trimming at V came to 6 bases and at J to 8 bases, leaving 9 bases not matched to a gene. CDR1 is DFQATT, CDR2 SNEGSKA, per germline (reference sequence). Here the CDR3 DNA reads TGCAGTGCCATCGGACTAGCGGGGGGCCTCGATGAGCAGTTCTTC. This gives the protein CSAIGLAGGLDEQFF.